The next 25 T cell receptor beta chains were all read from a single sample in a study of T cells in Graves' hyperthyroidism and ophthalmopathy. Authors of the study amplified TCR beta CDR3 regions from RNA transcripts. Using the HTBI primer set, a first-round RT-PCR was run on the TCR CDR3. Using its own MiXCR run on the multiplex PCR reads, TCRdb lists one record per CDR3 protein. The sample gives approximately 710,000 distinct CDR3 sequences, around 15% of which show up once; roughly 15% is in the top ten. The source material was blood. These receptors were collected from a man aged 50 to 59 with Graves' hyperthyroidism.

The V gene is TRBV11-1, the J gene TRBJ2-1; 9 bases fit TRBD2. After removal of 2 bases from V and 6 bases from J, the junction contained 14 bases not matched to a gene. The CDR3 covers 18 residues. Germline V lookup: CDR1 SGHAT, CDR2 FQDESV (reference sequence). CDR3 in amino acids: CASSLTVGGTSQGNEQFF. CDR3 DNA sequence: TGTGCCAGCAGCTTAACCGTCGGCGGGACTAGCCAAGGCAATGAGCAGTTCTTC.

This clonotype was counted many times. The chain is built from TRBV10-3 and TRBJ1-1, with D possibly matching TRBD1 (6 bases). This CDR3 is 14 amino acids long. V was clipped by 0 bases and J by 10 bases, with 15 bases between them. CDR1 ENHRY and CDR2 SYGVKD come from the germline V gene. Written as DNA, the CDR3 is TGTGCCATCAGTGAGTCGGGGGCCACCTCGGGAGCTTTCTTT. Residues: CAISESGATSGAFF.

This clonotype has ten or more counts. The chain carries TRBV11-2 and TRBJ2-7, with TRBD1 matching 7 bases. The ends lost 1 base at V and 3 bases at J; junction bases unmatched: 3. In germline, CDR1 is SGHAT, CDR2 FQNNGV. This CDR3 has 14 residues. Here the CDR3 DNA reads TGTGCCAGCAGCTTAGCACAGGGGTACTACGAGCAGTACTTC. This encodes CASSLAQGYYEQYF.

This clonotype was observed many times. The chain recombines TRBV19 with TRBJ1-1, with no clear D. This CDR3 contains 13 residues. The germline CDR1 and CDR2 sequences are LNHDA and SQIVND (reference sequence). V lost 9 bases and J 3 bases, leaving 14 bases between the germline ends. Written as DNA, the CDR3 is TGTGCCAGCGGTGAGAATAAGGACACTGAAGCTTTCTTT. Its translation is CASGENKDTEAFF.

The table lists this clonotype with a few counts. V and J are TRBV24-1 and TRBJ2-1; TRBD2 matches at 8 bases. The junction had 8 bases not matched to a gene; V was cut back by 4 bases and J by 4 bases. The CDR3 is 16 residues long. Germline V lookup: CDR1 KGHDR, CDR2 SFDVKD. The CDR3 protein is CATSDPGGGTYNEQFF. In nucleotides, the CDR3 is TGTGCCACCAGTGACCCCGGGGGGGGGACTTACAATGAGCAGTTCTTC.

This chain connects TRBV20-1 to TRBJ2-1; 8 bases map to TRBD2. There are 15 residues in the CDR3. The V gene's germline CDR1 is DFQATT and CDR2 SNEGSKA (reference sequence). V was clipped by 3 bases and J by 4 bases; unmatched bases: 8. The CDR3 bases are TGCAGTGCTAGTCCGGGACTAGGGGTGTACAATGAGCAGTTCTTC. This translates into CSASPGLGVYNEQFF.

In this sample, this clonotype turned up many times. V is TRBV27 and J is TRBJ2-1; 8 nucleotides agree with TRBD2. Germline assignment: CDR1 MNHEY and CDR2 SMNVEV (reference sequence). This CDR3 spans 17 amino acids. V shed 8 bases, J shed 0 bases, and the junction held 12 bases outside the gene matches. The CDR3 loop is CASLLSITSGSYNEQFF. The CDR3, as DNA: TGTGCCAGCCTCCTATCCATTACTAGCGGCTCCTACAATGAGCAGTTCTTC.

On this clonotype: Possible read error: a much larger clone is one base away. This chain joins TRBV5-6 and TRBJ1-2; a weak D match, TRBD1 (6 bases). V was pared by 2 bases and J by 8 bases, with 13 bases between. This CDR3 is built from 13 residues. CDR1 and CDR2 (germline): SGHDT, YYEEEE. The CDR3 DNA reads as TGTGCCAGCAGCTTCACAGGGTCGGAAGGCTACACCTTC. As protein: CASSFTGSEGYTF.

In regard to this clonotype: A read error may explain this, as a much larger clone is one base away. This rearrangement joins TRBV2 to TRBJ2-1; a weak D match, TRBD2 (5 bases). CDR3 size: 14 residues. CDR1 and CDR2 from the germline V gene are SNHLY and FYNNEI. V lost 6 bases and J 7 bases, leaving 16 bases between the germline ends. As DNA, the CDR3 is TGTGCCAGCAGGTTATCGGCGGGTGGAAATGAGCAGTTCTTC. Translation: CASRLSAGGNEQFF.

Ten or more counts support this clonotype. The J gene is TRBJ2-1, the V gene TRBV12-3 or TRBV12-4; tentatively, D is TRBD2 (5 bases). The CDR3 runs 15 residues. V lost 6 bases and J 8 bases, leaving 20 bases between the germline ends. CDR3 protein: CASSELVNGNDEQFF. CDR3 DNA sequence: TGTGCCAGCAGCGAACTAGTCAATGGTAATGATGAGCAGTTCTTC.

This clonotype has a handful of counts. This chain connects TRBV12-3 or TRBV12-4 to TRBJ1-5; D possibly corresponds to TRBD1 (6 bases). Trimming took 4 bases from V and 9 from J, leaving 13 bases between them. The CDR3 is made up of 13 amino acids. The CDR3 protein is CASSSTGVRPQHF. The CDR3 bases are TGTGCCAGCAGTTCGACAGGCGTCCGGCCCCAGCATTTT.

This clonotype has a handful of counts. The chain joins TRBV29-1 to TRBJ2-7, with D perhaps TRBD2 (5 bases). Germline assignment: CDR1 SQVTM and CDR2 ANQGSEA. This CDR3 region has 12 residues. V gave up 7 bases and J gave up 4 bases, with 14 bases separating them. CDR3 protein: CSATPSGYEQYF. CDR3 nucleotide sequence: TGCAGCGCCACCCCGAGCGGTTACGAGCAGTACTTC.

The chain recombines TRBV2 with TRBJ1-2; 10 bases match TRBD1. The germline gives CDR1 SNHLY, CDR2 FYNNEI. This CDR3 is 15 amino acids long. V was clipped by 11 bases and J by 4 bases; unmatched bases: 13. CDR3 sequence reads: CAFNRDRGPFYGYTF. The CDR3 bases are TGTGCCTTCAACCGGGACAGGGGCCCCTTCTATGGCTACACCTTC.

The genes are TRBV19 and TRBJ2-3; the match to TRBD1 covers 7 bases. The germline CDR1 and CDR2 sequences are LNHDA and SQIVND (reference sequence). With V trimmed by 11 bases and J by 0 bases, 11 bases remained unmatched. The CDR3 is 15 residues long. The CDR3 reads CAGHRQGPSTDTQYF. The CDR3 DNA reads TGTGCCGGCCACCGACAGGGCCCTAGCACAGATACGCAGTATTTT.

This clonotype was recorded at least ten times. The chain links TRBV29-1 to TRBJ2-7, with no clear D. Trimming took off 4 bases at V and 1 base at J, with 5 bases between the two ends. The CDR3 covers 11 residues. Per the germline V gene, CDR1 is SQVTM and CDR2 is ANQGSEA. CDR3 sequence (DNA): TGCAGCGTTGGAGAGTCCTACGAGCAGTACTTC. It translates to CSVGESYEQYF.

The table lists this clonotype with a few counts. The chain uses TRBV30 and TRBJ2-7, with D maybe TRBD1 (5 bases). V dropped 1 base and J dropped 3 bases, with 10 bases sitting between them. Germline loops: CDR1 GTSNPN, CDR2 SVGIG (reference sequence). This CDR3 has 13 amino acids. The CDR3 sequence: CAWSEAGNYEQYF. As DNA, the CDR3 is TGTGCCTGGAGTGAGGCAGGGAACTACGAGCAGTACTTC.

The chain has TRBV2 and TRBJ2-5; TRBD2 matches 10 bases. Germline trimming cut 5 bases from V and 1 base from J; bases unmatched to any gene: 4. CDR1 SNHLY and CDR2 FYNNEI come from the germline V gene. The CDR3 is made up of 15 amino acids. CDR3 DNA sequence: TGTGCCAGCAGTATACTAGCGGGGAGCCAAGAGACCCAGTACTTC. The encoded protein is CASSILAGSQETQYF.

This clonotype appeared a few times. The chain combines TRBV27 with TRBJ2-3; 7 bases are a match to TRBD2. The V segment lost 3 bases and the J segment 1 base; nucleotides outside the gene matches: 7. This CDR3 contains 16 residues. Germline values: CDR1 MNHEY, CDR2 SMNVEV (reference sequence). This CDR3 reads CASSFSLARGTDTQYF. The CDR3 bases are TGTGCCAGCAGTTTCTCACTAGCGAGAGGCACAGATACGCAGTATTTT.

In this sample, this clonotype turned up many times. This sequence joins TRBV28 and TRBJ2-4, with TRBD1 matching over 10 bases. The V and J ends lost 4 bases and 8 bases, in that order; junction bases with no gene match: 8. There are 15 residues in the CDR3. CDR1 and CDR2 from the germline V gene are MDHEN and SYDVKM. CDR3 DNA: TGTGCCAGCAGTTATAGACAGGGGGCGGGAGACATTCAGTACTTC. It codes for CASSYRQGAGDIQYF.

The V gene is TRBV18, the J gene TRBJ2-1, with a possible D match to TRBD1 (6 bases). The CDR3 is 15 residues long. Looked up from germline, CDR1 is KGHSH and CDR2 is LQKENI. Trimming pared 6 bases from V and 9 bases from J, leaving 21 bases between. The CDR3 spells CASSRPGAGGSEQFF. The CDR3 nucleotides are TGTGCCAGCTCCCGACCAGGGGCTGGAGGAAGTGAGCAGTTCTTC.

This clonotype was seen at least ten times. The V call is TRBV12-3 or TRBV12-4, the J call TRBJ1-1; D gene ambiguous. V was cut by 3 bases and J by 1 base, with 15 bases left in between. This CDR3 comprises 16 residues. This CDR3 reads CASSFIGRTRNTEAFF. In DNA, the CDR3 is TGTGCCAGCAGTTTTATCGGGCGGACCCGGAACACTGAAGCTTTCTTT.

Ten or more counts support this clonotype. The chain employs TRBV30 and TRBJ2-7; no definite D call. The CDR3 sequence is 11 residues long. Trimming stripped 2 bases from V and 6 bases from J, with 8 bases between. Germline V gene sequence: CDR1 GTSNPN, CDR2 SVGIG (reference sequence). CDR3 DNA sequence: TGTGCCTGGAGTCCCTCCGGCGAGCAGTACTTC. Protein: CAWSPSGEQYF.

This clonotype showed up many times. The rearrangement uses TRBV5-1 and TRBJ1-4, with D unclear. This CDR3 comprises 14 residues. Germline lookup yields CDR1 SGHRS and CDR2 YFSETQ. Trimming took 4 bases from V and 7 from J, leaving 14 bases between them. The CDR3 loop reads CASSEDAPGEKLFF. CDR3 in DNA: TGCGCCAGCAGCGAGGACGCACCCGGTGAAAAACTGTTTTTT.

Many counts were recorded for this clonotype. The chain is built from TRBV2 and TRBJ2-3; perhaps TRBD1 as D (5 bases). CDR3 size: 15 residues. Germline CDR1 SNHLY, CDR2 FYNNEI. V lost 8 bases to trimming and J lost 0 bases, with 15 bases between them. The CDR3 DNA sequence: TGTGCCAGCCTAAGACAGAAACTTAGCACAGATACGCAGTATTTT. It translates to CASLRQKLSTDTQYF. Together with reference TRBV2 and TRBJ2-3, the CDR3 gives the full variable domain: EPEVTQTPSHQVTQMGQEVILRCVPISNHLYFYWYRQILGQKVEFLVSFYNNEISEKSEIFDDQFSVERPDGSNFTLKIRSTKLEDSAMYFCASLRQKLSTDTQYFGPGTRLTVL.

This clonotype was seen ten or more times. The chain carries TRBV28 and TRBJ2-7; no definite D call. The CDR3 consists of 18 residues. From germline, CDR1 is MDHEN and CDR2 SYDVKM. V was shortened by 3 bases and J by 3 bases, with 24 bases between the two germline ends. The CDR3, as DNA: TGTGCCAGCAGTTTCCCCCCCAAAATTGGCCGGGCCGTCTACGAGCAGTACTTC. Amino acid sequence: CASSFPPKIGRAVYEQYF.